The 24 T cell receptor beta chains reported below all come from one sample, sequenced in a study of neurological immune-mediated disorders. TCRdb reanalysed the 5' RACE reads using MiXCR and keeps one entry per CDR3 protein. The sample lists about 48,000 distinct CDR3 sequences; 10% to 13% were seen once. Sequenced sample: PBMCs. Receptor source: a woman in her thirties or forties with HTLV-1-associated myelopathy (HAM/TSP).

This clonotype has only a few counts. The chain couples TRBV9 to TRBJ1-1, with D tentatively TRBD1 (6 bases). This CDR3 has 12 residues. Per germline, CDR1 SGDLS and CDR2 YYNGEE. Trimming took off 7 bases at V and 3 bases at J, with 10 bases between the two ends. DNA of the CDR3: TGTGCCAGCGGGGGCGTTGACACTGAAGCTTTCTTT. Encoded protein: CASGGVDTEAFF.

This clonotype has a count of ten or more. The chain couples TRBV30 to TRBJ1-1; tentative D call: TRBD1 (6 bases). Looked up from germline, CDR1 is GTSNPN and CDR2 is SVGIG (reference sequence). CDR3 length: 11 residues. Between the trimmed V and J ends, which lost 8 bases and 3 bases, there was a span of 10 bases. The CDR3 reads CAGQPDTEAFF. DNA for the CDR3: TGTGCCGGACAGCCAGACACTGAAGCTTTCTTT.

This clonotype was seen ten or more times. The chain carries TRBV20-1 and TRBJ1-1, with TRBD1 identical over 7 bases. There are 13 residues in the CDR3. With 4 bases clipped from V and 4 bases from J, the junction kept 6 bases outside the gene matches. From germline, CDR1 is DFQATT and CDR2 SNEGSKA (reference sequence). CDR3 loop: CSATRQGFTEAFF. The CDR3 bases are TGCAGTGCTACCAGACAGGGATTCACTGAAGCTTTCTTT.

There are many counts of this clonotype. The rearrangement joins TRBV24-1 to TRBJ2-3, with 8 bases identical to TRBD1. Trimming cost V 2 bases and J 7 bases; bases outside gene matches: 7. The CDR3 has 15 residues. CDR1 is KGHDR and CDR2 is SFDVKD in the germline V gene. The CDR3 loop reads CATSDSAGGGYTQYF. CDR3 bases: TGTGCCACCAGTGATTCGGCAGGGGGCGGTTATACGCAGTATTTT.

This clonotype has at least ten counts. The chain uses TRBV5-1 and TRBJ2-5; TRBD2 might be the D (5 bases). The V end was cut by 0 bases, the J end by 2 bases, with 8 bases between. This CDR3 has 14 amino acids. Germline V gives CDR1 SGHRS, CDR2 YFSETQ. CDR3 DNA: TGCGCCAGCAGCTTGGATCCGGGACAAGAGACCCAGTACTTC. Amino acids: CASSLDPGQETQYF.

The table lists this clonotype with many counts. This rearrangement joins TRBV11-2 to TRBJ1-1; TRBD1 agrees at 7 bases. The J segment lost 8 bases and the V segment lost 4 bases, leaving 7 bases of the junction unmatched. Germline CDR1 is SGHAT and CDR2 is FQNNGV. There are 13 residues in the CDR3. DNA for the CDR3: TGTGCCAGCAGCTCCAGAGGGGGCGCCGAAGCTTTCTTT. It is translated as CASSSRGGAEAFF.

This clonotype has at least ten counts. The chain carries TRBV20-1 and TRBJ1-3; 8 bases are shared with TRBD1. The CDR3 is 15 residues long. The germline CDR1 and CDR2 sequences are DFQATT and SNEGSKA (reference sequence). Trimming took 2 bases from V and 0 from J; bases not matched to a gene: 3. This chain's CDR3 is CSARKQGASGNTIYF. In DNA form, the CDR3 reads TGCAGTGCTAGAAAGCAGGGGGCCTCTGGAAACACCATATATTTT.

Ten or more counts support this clonotype. The rearrangement uses TRBV7-8 and TRBJ2-1, with D uncertain. Looked up from germline, CDR1 is SGHVS and CDR2 is FQNEAQ. This CDR3 is 13 amino acids long. V was cut by 3 bases and J by 3 bases, with 6 bases left in between. The DNA of the CDR3 is TGTGCCAGCAGCTTGAGAATCTACAATGAGCAGTTCTTC. This sequence encodes CASSLRIYNEQFF.

By sample share, this clonotype is medium-sized. The genes are TRBV4-1 and TRBJ2-7; D remains ambiguous. V dropped 4 bases and J dropped 3 bases, with 25 bases sitting between them. Germline V gives CDR1 MGHRA, CDR2 YSYEKL. CDR3 length: 18 amino acids. The chain's CDR3 is CASSPDPLGGRRGYEQYF. Here the CDR3 DNA reads TGCGCCAGCAGCCCAGACCCGTTGGGTGGCCGTAGAGGCTACGAGCAGTACTTC.

About this clonotype: A much larger clone is a single base away; this may be a read error. V and J are TRBV29-1 and TRBJ1-2; D unresolved. Per germline, CDR1 SQVTM and CDR2 ANQGSEA. Trimming removed 4 bases at V and 0 bases at J, with 12 bases between. The CDR3 totals 14 residues. The CDR3 reads CSVGVWGANYGYTF. The CDR3 DNA follows: TGCAGCGTTGGCGTTTGGGGAGCTAACTATGGCTACACCTTC.

This clonotype was recorded many times. The chain employs TRBV7-8 and TRBJ2-1; 10 positions match TRBD2. The CDR3 runs to 16 residues. J gave up 2 bases and V 1 base, and 2 bases lay outside the gene matches. CDR1 is SGHVS, CDR2 FQNEAQ, per germline. The CDR3 sequence is CASSLGTSGTYNEQFF. In DNA form, the CDR3 reads TGTGCCAGCAGCTTAGGTACTAGCGGGACCTACAATGAGCAGTTCTTC.

This clonotype was counted ten times or more. For the CDR3, the DNA is TGTGCCAGCAGCATTGGGGCGGTGTATACCGGGGAGCTGTTTTTT. Translated: CASSIGAVYTGELFF. V gene TRBV5-6 combines with J gene TRBJ2-2; tentatively, D is TRBD1 (5 bases). From germline, CDR1 is SGHDT and CDR2 YYEEEE. The CDR3 runs 15 residues. V shed 4 bases and J shed 5 bases, with 15 bases lying between them.

This clonotype has at least ten counts. The V call is TRBV19, the J call TRBJ2-3, with D possibly being TRBD1 or TRBD2 (6 bases each). The V and J ends lost 11 bases and 2 bases respectively, with 17 bases between them. The CDR3 is made up of 14 amino acids. The germline CDR1 and CDR2 sequences are LNHDA and SQIVND (reference sequence). CDR3 sequence: CASVRGGPTDTQYF. As DNA, the CDR3 is TGTGCCTCTGTTAGAGGGGGGCCCACAGATACGCAGTATTTT.

Ten or more counts support this clonotype. The chain recombines TRBV4-2 with TRBJ2-5; 12 positions agree with TRBD2. Germline CDR1 and CDR2: LGHNA and YNFKEQ. This CDR3 contains 15 residues. V shed 2 bases, J shed 6 bases, and the junction held 4 bases outside the gene matches. The CDR3 bases are TGTGCCAGCAGCCAACTAGCGGGGGGGCCGCAGACCCAGTACTTC. Translating it yields CASSQLAGGPQTQYF.

At least ten counts were recorded for this clonotype. The chain carries TRBV20-1 and TRBJ1-6; the D is unclear. Germline V lookup: CDR1 DFQATT, CDR2 SNEGSKA (reference sequence). Trimming left V 0 bases short and J 3 bases short, with 6 bases between. The CDR3 runs to 14 residues. The CDR3 loop is CSAREQIYNSPLHF. CDR3 in DNA: TGCAGTGCTAGAGAACAGATCTATAATTCACCCCTCCACTTT.

As regards this clonotype: The junction shows a germline mismatch at one end, possibly a read error. The V and J genes are TRBV5-1 and TRBJ2-2; D is uncertain. Germline V CDR1 and CDR2: SGHRS, YFSETQ. The CDR3 spans 16 residues. CDR3 nucleotide sequence: TGCGCCAGCAGCTTGGAACAGTGGGCGAACACCGGTGAGCTGTTTTTT. It specifies CASSLEQWANTGELFF. Full variable domain (missing parts from reference TRBV5-1 and TRBJ2-2): KAGVTQTPRYLIKTRGQQVTLSCSPISGHRSVSWYQQTPGQGLQFLFEYFSETQRNKGNFPGRFSGRQFSNSRSEMNVSTLELGDSALYLCASSLEQWANTGELFFGEGSRLTVL.

This clonotype came up many times. The J gene is TRBJ2-3, the V gene TRBV12-3 or TRBV12-4; D gene uncertain. V lost 6 bases, J lost 0 bases, and 16 bases lay in between. This CDR3 spans 16 amino acids. CDR3 bases: TGTGCCAGCAGCCCCGGATCAAGCCCTAGCACAGATACGCAGTATTTT. This gives the protein CASSPGSSPSTDTQYF.

The chain combines TRBV11-3 with TRBJ2-3, with D possibly being TRBD1 (6 bases). In germline, CDR1 is SGHNT, CDR2 YENEEA. Deletions cut 4 bases from V and 4 bases from J, with 18 bases between. The CDR3 loop spans 16 amino acids. DNA of the CDR3: TGTGCCAGCAGCTCCCTCACCGACAGGATCGCAGATACGCAGTATTTT. The encoded protein is CASSSLTDRIADTQYF.

In this sample, this clonotype turned up many times. The rearrangement joins TRBV11-2 to TRBJ2-7; 11 bases map to TRBD2. In germline, CDR1 is SGHAT, CDR2 FQNNGV. V lost 1 base and J lost 3; bases outside the gene matches: 5. The CDR3 has 16 amino acids. The CDR3 coding sequence is TGTGCCAGCAGCTTAGCTACTAGCGGGGGCCACTACGAGCAGTACTTC. Encoded protein: CASSLATSGGHYEQYF.

As concerns this clonotype: A much larger clone lies one base from this, so it may be a read error. This chain joins TRBV10-3 and TRBJ2-5, with TRBD2 matching 10 bases. In germline, CDR1 is ENHRY, CDR2 SYGVKD. The CDR3 extends over 15 amino acids. V dropped 3 bases and J dropped 5; count of bases not matched to a gene: 6. The DNA of the CDR3 is TGTGCCATCAGTGAAGCGGGAGGGGCCGTGGAGACCCAGTACTTC. This sequence encodes CAISEAGGAVETQYF.

This clonotype was picked up many times. This sequence joins TRBV29-1 and TRBJ1-4; weak D call: TRBD1 (5 bases). This CDR3 has 13 amino acids. Germline CDR1 is SQVTM and CDR2 is ANQGSEA. Deletions cut 4 bases from V and 6 bases from J, with 12 bases between. The CDR3, as DNA: TGCAGCGTTGGTGAGGGGCGATATGAAAAACTGTTTTTT. Translating it yields CSVGEGRYEKLFF.

The table lists this clonotype with many counts. This sequence joins TRBV5-1 and TRBJ2-2, with D possibly matching TRBD2 (6 bases). V was shortened by 0 bases and J by 0 bases, with 12 bases between the two germline ends. The length of the CDR3 is 17 residues. From germline, CDR1 is SGHRS and CDR2 YFSETQ. DNA of the CDR3: TGCGCCAGCAGCTTGGGGCCGGGGGTGGCGAACACCGGGGAGCTGTTTTTT. This gives the protein CASSLGPGVANTGELFF.

This clonotype was counted many times. CDR3 DNA sequence: TGCAGTGCTAGCATGGGGAAGGCTGAAGCTTTCTTT. Residues: CSASMGKAEAFF. The chain is built from TRBV20-1 and TRBJ1-1, with unresolved D. V was shortened by 3 bases and J by 6 bases, with 11 bases between the two germline ends. Germline CDR1 reads DFQATT; CDR2 reads SNEGSKA (reference sequence). This CDR3 region has 12 residues.

In its sample, this clonotype was seen many times. This chain connects TRBV5-5 to TRBJ2-7; 7 bases match TRBD1. This CDR3 contains 17 residues. Germline trimming cut 3 bases from V and 1 base from J; bases unmatched to any gene: 13. Germline CDR1 SGHKS, CDR2 YYEKEE (reference sequence). In DNA form, the CDR3 reads TGTGCCAGCAGCTACACCTCACAGGGGACAATGTCCTACGAGCAGTACTTC. It is translated as CASSYTSQGTMSYEQYF.